A single sample gave rise to the 3 T cell receptor beta chains below, sequenced in a study of blood T cell repertoires in COVID-19. TCRdb's table, derived via immunoSEQ multiplex PCR, lists solely in-frame clones and lacks some. The repertoire holds 190,000 or so clones, with 70% to 90% as singletons. The source material was PBMCs or T cells enriched from blood (not recorded which). All receptors come from a man in his forties or fifties who had recovered from COVID-19.

This clone has a handful of counts. V and J are TRBV24-1 and TRBJ2-2; maybe TRBD2 (5 bases). Trimming shortened V by 5 bases and J by 6 bases, and 15 bases separated the two germline ends. CDR1 and CDR2 (germline): KGHDR, SFDVKD. The CDR3 is 15 residues long. The DNA of the CDR3 is TGTGCCACCAGTGGTCCGGGAAGTTACTCCGGGGAGCTGTTTTTT. This gives the protein CATSGPGSYSGELFF.

J is TRBJ1-3 and V is TRBV18; tentative D call: TRBD1 (5 bases). CDR1 and CDR2 from the germline V gene are KGHSH and LQKENI. This CDR3 is 15 amino acids long. Trimming shortened V by 3 bases and J by 4 bases, and 13 bases separated the two germline ends. DNA for the CDR3: TGTGCCAGCTCACCCGCAGGGATAAACGGAAACACCATATATTTT. It codes for CASSPAGINGNTIYF.

The rearrangement joins TRBV29-1 to TRBJ2-5, with no clear D. Trimming took 1 base from V and 4 from J, leaving 19 bases between them. The germline V gene has CDR1 SQVTM and CDR2 ANQGSEA. The length of the CDR3 is 16 residues. The CDR3 bases are TGCAGCGTTGAAGCAGCCCCGGGTCTTACAAGAGAGACCCAGTACTTC. Protein: CSVEAAPGLTRETQYF.